The rows below give T cell receptor beta chains drawn from one sample of a study of PD-1 blockade in classical Hodgkin lymphoma. Only in-frame clones appear in the TCRdb table, and some are missing; sequencing was by immunoSEQ multiplex PCR. The table has approximately 25,000 clones, approximately 72% seen once. Sample: peripheral blood mononuclear cells (PBMCs), taken before the fourth cycle of nivolumab. The source of these receptors is a human donor with classical Hodgkin lymphoma. Both conserved end residues are part of each CDR3. Fields, in order: V gene, clone size, CDR3 length, D gene, J gene, CDR3 DNA, CDR3 protein. A D gene is named only where the DNA matches it firmly. The size entry is marked missing in some rows and otherwise reads once, few, many or a size class.

>TRBV7-9|few|13|NA|TRBJ2-2
TGTGCCAGCAGAGTCGAGGGTCCCGGGGAGCTGTTTTTT
CASRVEGPGELFF
>TRBV19|large|15|NA|TRBJ2-2
TGTGCCAGTAGTATCGCTTCGGGGGCCACCGGGGAGCTGTTTTTT
CASSIASGATGELFF
>TRBV28|NA|14|TRBD1|TRBJ2-7
TGTGCCAGCAGCGTCGGACAGGTACCTTTGGAGCAGTACTTC
CASSVGQVPLEQYF
>TRBV4-2|NA|17|TRBD1|TRBJ2-7
TGTGCCAGCAGCCAAGAGGCGGGTTCGACAGGGGCGAACGAGCAGTACTTC
CASSQEAGSTGANEQYF
>TRBV7-2|NA|16|NA|TRBJ2-5
TGTGCCAGCAGCTTAGGGCCAGGCCCCTTCGTTAAGACCCAGTACTTC
CASSLGPGPFVKTQYF
>TRBV6-5|NA|14|NA|TRBJ1-2
TGTGCCAGCAGTTACCGGCAGGCCAGCTATGGCTACACCTTC
CASSYRQASYGYTF
>TRBV6-5|NA|14|NA|TRBJ2-3
TGTGCCAGCAGTTACGGGGGGCCCGGTGATACGCAGTATTTT
CASSYGGPGDTQYF
>TRBV5-4|medium-sized|14|NA|TRBJ2-7
TGTGCCAGCAGCTTGGGCGGGGGCCGCTACGAGCAGTACTTC
CASSLGGGRYEQYF
>TRBV11-2|NA|16|NA|TRBJ2-3
TGTGCCAGCAGCTTATTAGGGGGGGCCCCCACAGATACGCAGTATTTT
CASSLLGGAPTDTQYF
>TRBV6-5|NA|16|TRBD1|TRBJ1-3
TGTGCCAGCAGTTACTCAGGACAGGGTGCGGGAAACACCATATATTTT
CASSYSGQGAGNTIYF
>TRBV30|NA|12|NA|TRBJ1-3
TGTGCCTCGCGGACAGCCGGATTCACCATATATTTT
CASRTAGFTIYF
>TRBV27|few|14|NA|TRBJ2-2
TGTGCCAGCAGTTTCGGTGCAATCTCCGGGGAGCTGTTTTTT
CASSFGAISGELFF
>TRBV28|medium-sized|15|TRBD2|TRBJ2-1
TGTGCCAGCAGTTTAATCAGCGGGGGGGCAGATGAGCAGTTCTTC
CASSLISGGADEQFF
>TRBV6-1|NA|16|NA|TRBJ1-5
TGTGCCAGCAGTGAAGTTTGGGGGGAGGTAAATCAGCCCCAGCATTTT
CASSEVWGEVNQPQHF
>TRBV9|few|15|TRBD2|TRBJ2-2
TGTGCCAGCAGCGTAGACGGACTAGCGACCGGGGAGCTGTTTTTT
CASSVDGLATGELFF
>TRBV5-8|NA|19|NA|TRBJ2-7
TGTGCCAGCAGCTTGGGGGGCGAATGGCAGGGTTCCGAAGGCTACGAGCAGTACTTC
CASSLGGEWQGSEGYEQYF
>TRBV18|once|13|TRBD1|TRBJ2-7
TGTGCCAGCTCATCGGGACAGGGTTACGGGCAGTACTTC
CASSSGQGYGQYF
>TRBV4-3|medium-sized|15|NA|TRBJ1-1
TGCGCCAGCAGCCAAGATGGTGGTCTTCTCACTGAAGCTTTCTTT
CASSQDGGLLTEAFF
>TRBV6-5|NA|13|NA|TRBJ2-7
TGTGCCAGCAGTTACTCGATTGAGCGAGTGGCGTACTTC
CASSYSIERVAYF
>TRBV4-2|NA|14|NA|TRBJ1-1
TGTGCCAGCAGCCAAGAAGTCGGGGTCGCTGAAGCTTTCTTT
CASSQEVGVAEAFF
>TRBV4-1|once|13|NA|TRBJ2-5
TGCGCCAGCAGCCCAGGGAGCCAAGAGACCCAGTACTTC
CASSPGSQETQYF
>TRBV6-5|NA|13|NA|TRBJ2-7
TGTGCCAGCAGTTACGAAAGGGGCCACGAGCAGTACTTC
CASSYERGHEQYF
>TRBV7-2|NA|15|TRBD1|TRBJ2-7
TGTGCCAGCAGCCCCGGGACAGGGGGCTTTCGAGAGCAGTACTTC
CASSPGTGGFREQYF
>TRBV7-2|few|19|NA|TRBJ2-7
TGTGCCAGCAGCTTAGTTTCGGCGGGCCGACCCTTACTTTCCTACGAGCAGTACTTC
CASSLVSAGRPLLSYEQYF
>TRBV7-2|NA|14|NA|TRBJ1-4
TGTGCCAGCAGCCCTACTTCAACTAATGAAAAACTGTTTTTT
CASSPTSTNEKLFF
>TRBV11-2|NA|15|NA|TRBJ2-2
TGTGCCAGCAGCTTAGATTTGGGGTTTGCCGGGGAGCTGTTTTTT
CASSLDLGFAGELFF
>TRBV10-3|NA|14|TRBD1|TRBJ2-7
TGTGCCATCAGCCCCGGGACAGGGGCCTACGAGCAGTACTTC
CAISPGTGAYEQYF
>TRBV25-1|NA|13|NA|TRBJ1-2
TGTGCCAGCAGTGAATACGGCTTCGGGGGCTACACCTTC
CASSEYGFGGYTF
>TRBV5-4|NA|16|NA|TRBJ2-1
TGTGCCAGCAGCGCCCTCGACCTGAGCTCCTACAATGAGCAGTTCTTC
CASSALDLSSYNEQFF
>TRBV19|few|14|NA|TRBJ2-1
TGTGCCAGTAGTCCAAGGGGGGCGAGCAATGAGCAGTTCTTC
CASSPRGASNEQFF
>TRBV19|once|19|NA|TRBJ2-7
TGTGCCAGTAGCCGGACAGCCCAATTGGGGCCGTCCATAAATTACGAGCAGTACTTC
CASSRTAQLGPSINYEQYF
>TRBV19|NA|14|NA|TRBJ1-1
TGTGCCAGTTCAAGACTTGTCCCAATGGCTGAAGCTTTCTTT
CASSRLVPMAEAFF